These 2 T cell receptor beta chains were sequenced from one sample in a study of T cell repertoires in cytomegalovirus infection. One entry per CDR3 protein results from TCRdb running MiXCR on the reads. The sample shows about 230,000 distinct CDR3 sequences, over 20% of them seen only once. Sequenced material: CD8+ T cells from PBMCs. The receptors shown here come from a human donor in good health (CMV status not recorded). Some clones in this sample may be carry-over from other donors' samples.

The rearrangement uses TRBV4-2 and TRBJ1-1; D possibly corresponds to TRBD1 (5 bases). CDR3 length: 14 residues. V was shortened by 8 bases and J by 4 bases, with 17 bases between the two germline ends. The germline CDR1 and CDR2 sequences are LGHNA and YNFKEQ. The CDR3 DNA sequence: TGTGCCAGCGTCTTGGGGGTAGGGTTCACTGAAGCTTTCTTT. It specifies CASVLGVGFTEAFF.

The genes are TRBV13 and TRBJ1-1; 9 bases agree with TRBD1. From germline, CDR1 is PRHDT and CDR2 FYEKMQ (reference sequence). CDR3 size: 16 residues. After removal of 5 bases from V and 7 bases from J, the junction contained 14 bases not matched to a gene. Here the CDR3 reads CASSASTGTGPLEAFF. In DNA form, the CDR3 reads TGTGCCAGCAGCGCTTCAACCGGGACAGGGCCTCTTGAAGCTTTCTTT.